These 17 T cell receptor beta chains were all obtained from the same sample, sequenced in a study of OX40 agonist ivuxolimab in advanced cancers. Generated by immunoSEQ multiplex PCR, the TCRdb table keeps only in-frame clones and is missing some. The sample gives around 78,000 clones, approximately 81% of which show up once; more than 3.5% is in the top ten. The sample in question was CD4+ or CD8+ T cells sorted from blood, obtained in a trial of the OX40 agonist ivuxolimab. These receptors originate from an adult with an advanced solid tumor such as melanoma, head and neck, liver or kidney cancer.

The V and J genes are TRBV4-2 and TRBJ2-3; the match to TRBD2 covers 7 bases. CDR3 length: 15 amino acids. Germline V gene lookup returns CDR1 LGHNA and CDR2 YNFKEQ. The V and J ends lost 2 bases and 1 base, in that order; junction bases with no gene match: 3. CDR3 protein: CASSQLAVGTDTQYF. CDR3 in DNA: TGTGCCAGCAGCCAACTAGCGGTTGGCACAGATACGCAGTATTTT.

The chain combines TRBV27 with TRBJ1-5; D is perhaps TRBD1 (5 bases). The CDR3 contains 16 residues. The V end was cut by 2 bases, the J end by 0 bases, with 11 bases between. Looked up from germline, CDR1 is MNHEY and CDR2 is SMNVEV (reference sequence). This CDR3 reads CASSLNGAHSNQPQHF. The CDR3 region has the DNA TGTGCCAGCAGTTTAAATGGGGCGCATAGCAATCAGCCCCAGCATTTT.

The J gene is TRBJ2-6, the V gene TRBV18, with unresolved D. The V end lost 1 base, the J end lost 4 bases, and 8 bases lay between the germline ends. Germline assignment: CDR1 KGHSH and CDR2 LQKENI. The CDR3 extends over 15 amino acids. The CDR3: CASSPQGSGANVLTF. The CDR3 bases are TGTGCCAGCTCACCACAGGGTTCCGGGGCCAACGTCCTGACTTTC.

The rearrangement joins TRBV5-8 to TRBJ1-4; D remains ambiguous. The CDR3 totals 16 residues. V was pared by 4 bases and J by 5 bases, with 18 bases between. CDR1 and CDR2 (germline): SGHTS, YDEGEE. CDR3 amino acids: CASSGKSGLPNEKLFF. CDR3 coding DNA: TGTGCCAGCAGCGGAAAATCGGGGTTACCCAATGAAAAACTGTTTTTT. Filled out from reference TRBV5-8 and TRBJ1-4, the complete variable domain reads EAGVTQSPTHLIKTRGQQATLRCSPISGHTSVYWYQQALGLGLQFLLWYDEGEERNRGNFPPRFSGRQFPNYSSELNVNALELEDSALYLCASSGKSGLPNEKLFFGSGTQLSVL.

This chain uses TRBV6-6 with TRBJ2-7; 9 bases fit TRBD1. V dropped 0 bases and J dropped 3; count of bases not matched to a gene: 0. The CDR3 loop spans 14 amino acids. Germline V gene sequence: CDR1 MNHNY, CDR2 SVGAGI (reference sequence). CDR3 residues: CASSYSTGGYEQYF. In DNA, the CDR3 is TGTGCCAGCAGTTACTCGACAGGGGGCTACGAGCAGTACTTC.

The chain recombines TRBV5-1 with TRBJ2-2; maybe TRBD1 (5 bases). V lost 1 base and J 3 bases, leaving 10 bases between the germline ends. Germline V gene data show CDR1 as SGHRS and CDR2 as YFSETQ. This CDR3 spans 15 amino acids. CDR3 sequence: CASSLPRVHTGELFF. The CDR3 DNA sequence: TGCGCCAGCAGCTTGCCCAGGGTGCACACCGGGGAGCTGTTTTTT.

The CDR3 sequence is CASSLDIQTGELFF. CDR3 DNA sequence: TGTGCCAGCAGCTTAGATATACAGACCGGGGAGCTGTTTTTT. The chain joins TRBV7-9 to TRBJ2-2; D is uncertain. The V gene's germline CDR1 is SEHNR and CDR2 FQNEAQ (reference sequence). The CDR3 runs to 14 residues. With 1 base removed from V and 5 bases from J, the gap between germline ends came to 8 bases.

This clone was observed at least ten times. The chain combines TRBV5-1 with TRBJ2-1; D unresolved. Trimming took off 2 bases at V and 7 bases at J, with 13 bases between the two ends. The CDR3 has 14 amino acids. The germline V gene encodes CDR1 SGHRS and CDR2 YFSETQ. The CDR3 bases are TGCGCCAGCAGCTTAGACCCCCTTGGGAATGAGCAGTTCTTC. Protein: CASSLDPLGNEQFF.

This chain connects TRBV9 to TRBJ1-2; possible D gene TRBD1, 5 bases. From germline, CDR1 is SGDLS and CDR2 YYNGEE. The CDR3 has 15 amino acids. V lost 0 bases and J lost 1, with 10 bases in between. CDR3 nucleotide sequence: TGTGCCAGCAGCGTAGGGGGGACCCTTAACTATGGCTACACCTTC. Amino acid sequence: CASSVGGTLNYGYTF.

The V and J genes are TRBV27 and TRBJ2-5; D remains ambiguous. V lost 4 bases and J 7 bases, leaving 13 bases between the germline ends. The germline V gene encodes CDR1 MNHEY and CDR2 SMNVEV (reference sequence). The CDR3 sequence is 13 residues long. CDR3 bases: TGTGCCAGCAGTTCCTCTGGGATAGGGACCCAGTACTTC. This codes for CASSSSGIGTQYF.

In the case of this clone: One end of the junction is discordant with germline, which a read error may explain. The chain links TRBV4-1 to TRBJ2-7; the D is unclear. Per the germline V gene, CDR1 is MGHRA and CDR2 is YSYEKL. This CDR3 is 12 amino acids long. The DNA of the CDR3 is TGTGCCAGCAGCCAAGATCGGTACGAGCAGTACTTC. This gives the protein CASSQDRYEQYF.

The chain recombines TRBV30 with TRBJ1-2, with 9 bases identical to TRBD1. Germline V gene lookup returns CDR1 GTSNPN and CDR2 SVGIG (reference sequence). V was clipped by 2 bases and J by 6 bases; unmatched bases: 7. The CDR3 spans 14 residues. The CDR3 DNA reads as TGTGCCTGGAGTCCCTTTGGGACAGGGAATGGCTACACCTTC. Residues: CAWSPFGTGNGYTF.

CDR3 amino acids: CASSGNAGQGGDTQYF. The CDR3 DNA follows: TGTGCCAGCAGTGGCAACGCGGGGCAAGGAGGAGATACGCAGTATTTT. The chain carries TRBV6-4 and TRBJ2-3, with D maybe TRBD2 (6 bases). In germline, CDR1 is MRHNA, CDR2 SNTAGT. The V end lost 4 bases, the J end lost 5 bases, and 19 bases lay between the germline ends. This CDR3 region has 16 residues.

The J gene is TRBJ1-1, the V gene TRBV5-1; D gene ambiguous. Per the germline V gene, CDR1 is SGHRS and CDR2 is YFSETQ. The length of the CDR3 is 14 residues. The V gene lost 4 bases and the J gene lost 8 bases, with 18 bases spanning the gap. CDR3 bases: TGCGCCAGCAGCCATATGTCGTGGGATCAGGAAGCTTTCTTT. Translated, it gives CASSHMSWDQEAFF.

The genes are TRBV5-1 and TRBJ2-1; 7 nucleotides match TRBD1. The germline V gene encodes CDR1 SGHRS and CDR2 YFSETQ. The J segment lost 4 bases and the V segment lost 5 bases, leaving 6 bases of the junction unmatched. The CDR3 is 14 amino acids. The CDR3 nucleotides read TGCGCCAGCAGGATTGTGACAGGGTACAATGAGCAGTTCTTC. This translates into CASRIVTGYNEQFF.

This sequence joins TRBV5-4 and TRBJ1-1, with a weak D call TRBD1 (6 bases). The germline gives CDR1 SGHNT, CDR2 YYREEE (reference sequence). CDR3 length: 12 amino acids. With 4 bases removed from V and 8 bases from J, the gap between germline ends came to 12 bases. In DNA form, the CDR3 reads TGTGCCAGCAGCCAAACAGGGAGAGAAGCTTTCTTT. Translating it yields CASSQTGREAFF.

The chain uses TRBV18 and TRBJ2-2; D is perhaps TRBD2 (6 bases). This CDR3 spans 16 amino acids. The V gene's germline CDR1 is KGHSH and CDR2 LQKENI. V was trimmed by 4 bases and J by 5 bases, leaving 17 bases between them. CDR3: CASSLLTRGITGELFF. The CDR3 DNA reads TGTGCCAGCTCACTCTTGACTAGAGGGATAACCGGGGAGCTGTTTTTT.